Listed here are 20 T cell receptor beta chains from one sample, sequenced in a study of T cell responses to AZD1222 COVID-19 vaccine. Sequencing was performed with immunoSEQ multiplex PCR; in TCRdb, only in-frame clones are kept and a portion is missing. In the table there are under 150,000 clones, more than 75% of which are singletons. The sample consisted of peripheral blood, taken on day 0 of AZD1222 vaccination. These receptors originate from an adult in good health.

The chain recombines TRBV4-1 with TRBJ2-1; D possibly uses TRBD1 or TRBD2 (5 bases each). Per the germline V gene, CDR1 is MGHRA and CDR2 is YSYEKL. CDR3 length: 14 amino acids. The ends were cut back, 11 bases at V and 3 bases at J, with 17 bases in the middle. CDR3 loop: CAASPGTYYNEQFF. The CDR3 DNA follows: TGCGCCGCCTCCCCCGGGACCTACTACAATGAGCAGTTCTTC.

The chain carries TRBV3-1 (or the pseudogene TRBV3-2) and TRBJ1-6; D gene uncertain. The germline CDR1 and CDR2 sequences are LGHDT and YNNKEL (reference sequence). CDR3 length: 14 amino acids. Between the trimmed V and J ends, which lost 2 bases and 10 bases, there was a span of 12 bases. The CDR3 reads CASSQSRGRSPLHF. The CDR3 DNA is TGTGCCAGCAGCCAAAGTCGGGGAAGATCACCCCTCCACTTT.

The chain couples TRBV6-2 or TRBV6-3 to TRBJ1-5; 7 nucleotides match TRBD1. V lost 6 bases, J lost 6 bases, and 8 bases stayed unmatched. The CDR3 totals 14 residues. Looked up from germline, CDR1 is MNHEY and CDR2 is SVGEGT. The CDR3 DNA follows: TGTGCCAGCAGCAGAACAGGGGAAGGTCAGCCCCAGCATTTT. The encoded protein is CASSRTGEGQPQHF.

The V gene is TRBV2, the J gene TRBJ2-6, with no clear D. This CDR3 contains 15 residues. V was cut by 8 bases and J by 0 bases, with 11 bases left in between. The germline V gene has CDR1 SNHLY and CDR2 FYNNEI. This chain's CDR3 is CASYGRPSGANVLTF. For the CDR3, the DNA is TGTGCCAGCTATGGCAGGCCCTCTGGGGCCAACGTCCTGACTTTC.

The chain combines TRBV6-5 with TRBJ2-2, with D unresolved. The V end was cut by 0 bases, the J end by 6 bases, with 5 bases between. The CDR3 is 13 amino acids. CDR1 and CDR2 (germline): MNHEY, SVGAGI. The CDR3 DNA reads TGTGCCAGCAGTTACTCGGTCGCCGGGGAGCTGTTTTTT. This encodes CASSYSVAGELFF.

The J gene is TRBJ2-2, the V gene TRBV7-9; D gene ambiguous. V gave up 2 bases and J gave up 7 bases, with 5 bases separating them. CDR1 and CDR2 (germline): SEHNR, FQNEAQ (reference sequence). The CDR3 covers 12 residues. In nucleotides, the CDR3 is TGTGCCAGCAGCTTATGGGGCGGGGAGCTGTTTTTT. Translation gives CASSLWGGELFF.

V and J are TRBV19 and TRBJ1-2, with TRBD1 matching 7 bases. The CDR3 has 12 residues. The germline gives CDR1 LNHDA, CDR2 SQIVND (reference sequence). V gave up 5 bases and J gave up 7 bases; unmatched junction bases: 4. The CDR3 DNA sequence: TGTGCCAGTAGTGGACGGACAGGTGGCTACACCTTC. It translates to CASSGRTGGYTF.

The chain is built from TRBV6-5 and TRBJ1-2; D is unresolved. V lost 10 bases and J 7 bases, leaving 13 bases between the germline ends. The CDR3 spans 11 residues. Germline-derived CDR1 and CDR2 are MNHEY and SVGAGI. CDR3 sequence (DNA): TGTGCCATCCGAGACACGACTGGCTACACCTTC. Amino acids: CAIRDTTGYTF.

The sample holds one count of this clone. This chain uses TRBV7-9 with TRBJ1-2; unclear D gene. Between the trimmed V and J ends, which lost 1 base and 1 base, there was a span of 7 bases. Germline V lookup: CDR1 SEHNR, CDR2 FQNEAQ (reference sequence). The CDR3 totals 14 residues. DNA of the CDR3: TGTGCCAGCAGCTTAGATGTCAGTAACTATGGCTACACCTTC. Protein sequence: CASSLDVSNYGYTF.

The chain recombines TRBV3-1 (or the pseudogene TRBV3-2) with TRBJ2-5; 10 nucleotides match TRBD1. The trim removed 1 base at V and 5 bases at J, leaving 7 bases unmatched. CDR1 LGHDT and CDR2 YNNKEL come from the germline V gene (reference sequence). The CDR3 consists of 16 residues. The CDR3 spells CASSQGDRGLWETQYF. In DNA form, the CDR3 reads TGTGCCAGCAGCCAAGGTGACAGGGGGCTCTGGGAGACCCAGTACTTC.

The chain joins TRBV19 to TRBJ1-5, with a weak D call TRBD1 (6 bases). Between the trimmed V and J ends, which lost 7 bases and 1 base, there was a span of 17 bases. The germline gives CDR1 LNHDA, CDR2 SQIVND (reference sequence). The CDR3 has 16 residues. The CDR3 DNA reads TGTGCCAGTACTAGGAGCAACAGGGTCAGCAATCAGCCCCAGCATTTT. As protein: CASTRSNRVSNQPQHF.

This chain connects TRBV7-4 to TRBJ2-1; 9 nucleotides match TRBD2. The length of the CDR3 is 15 residues. V trimming: 2 bases; J trimming: 6 bases; junction bases outside the gene matches: 5. Germline CDR1 SGHVT, CDR2 SQSDAQ. CDR3 coding DNA: TGTGCCAGCAGCTTACGGCGGGAGGGGCCCAATGAGCAGTTCTTC. Protein: CASSLRREGPNEQFF.

The chain has TRBV27 and TRBJ1-1; D is undetermined. Trimming took 4 bases from V and 5 from J, leaving 14 bases between them. Germline loops: CDR1 MNHEY, CDR2 SMNVEV (reference sequence). The CDR3 covers 14 residues. The CDR3 sequence: CASSSPLSGTEAFF. The CDR3 DNA reads TGTGCCAGCAGTTCCCCGTTAAGTGGGACTGAAGCTTTCTTT.

V is TRBV4-1 and J is TRBJ2-7; TRBD1 aligns across 7 bases. Germline CDR1 reads MGHRA; CDR2 reads YSYEKL. V lost 2 bases and J lost 5; bases outside the gene matches: 9. This CDR3 is built from 15 residues. In DNA, the CDR3 is TGCGCCAGCAGCCAAATATCCACAGGGGATGACGAGCAGTACTTC. It yields the protein CASSQISTGDDEQYF.

The chain has TRBV5-6 and TRBJ1-2; weak D call: TRBD1 (6 bases). V lost 5 bases to trimming and J lost 2 bases, with 10 bases between them. The CDR3 totals 13 residues. Germline assignment: CDR1 SGHDT and CDR2 YYEEEE. In DNA form, the CDR3 reads TGTGCCAGCAGGTATCAGGGGAACTATGGCTACACCTTC. It encodes CASRYQGNYGYTF.

The V gene is TRBV14, the J gene TRBJ1-3; D might be TRBD1 (6 bases). CDR3 length: 15 residues. V was cut by 4 bases and J by 2 bases, with 12 bases left in between. CDR1 and CDR2 (germline): SGHDN, FVKESK. CDR3 sequence reads: CASSLNRVAGNTIYF. DNA of the CDR3: TGTGCCAGCAGCCTAAACAGGGTCGCTGGAAACACCATATATTTT.

Only one count was recorded for this clone. This chain joins TRBV27 and TRBJ2-2; the match to TRBD2 covers 12 bases. The germline gives CDR1 MNHEY, CDR2 SMNVEV (reference sequence). V trimming: 4 bases; J trimming: 7 bases; junction bases outside the gene matches: 1. There are 14 residues in the CDR3. The CDR3 region has the DNA TGTGCCAGCAGTTCGGGACTAGCGGGCGGGGAGCTGTTTTTT. It specifies CASSSGLAGGELFF.

This clone has more than one count but fewer than ten. This rearrangement joins TRBV9 to TRBJ2-1, with D possibly being TRBD1 or TRBD2 (6 bases each). This CDR3 region has 15 residues. Trimming left V 0 bases short and J 9 bases short, with 16 bases between. The germline gives CDR1 SGDLS, CDR2 YYNGEE. The CDR3 DNA reads TGTGCCAGCAGCGTAGTTCAAGGGGGGTCGGGTGAGCAGTTCTTC. As protein: CASSVVQGGSGEQFF.

The rearrangement uses TRBV6-1 and TRBJ2-7, with D possibly being TRBD2 (6 bases). The CDR3 sequence is 13 residues long. V lost 0 bases to trimming and J lost 7 bases, with 10 bases between them. Germline V gene sequence: CDR1 MNHNS, CDR2 SASEGT. The CDR3 loop is CASSEARGWEQYF. The DNA for the CDR3 is TGTGCCAGCAGTGAAGCGCGGGGTTGGGAGCAGTACTTC.

As regards this clone: Within the sample, other DNA sequences also encode this same CDR3. This chain joins TRBV5-6 and TRBJ1-2, with D possibly matching TRBD1 (5 bases). The CDR3 has 13 residues. V dropped 1 base and J dropped 6 bases, with 10 bases sitting between them. Looked up from germline, CDR1 is SGHDT and CDR2 is YYEEEE. CDR3 sequence (DNA): TGTGCCAGCAGCTTGCGGCAGGGCGATGGCTACACCTTC. Translation: CASSLRQGDGYTF.